The rows below give T cell receptor beta chains drawn from one sample of a study of blood T cell repertoires in COVID-19. Assay used: immunoSEQ multiplex PCR; TCRdb lists only in-frame clones, some missing. The sample lists tens of thousands of clones; around four fifths were seen once. The source material was peripheral blood. These receptors came from a human donor in a cohort sampled during active COVID-19. The CDR3 runs from the conserved cysteine through the conserved F or W. D genes are given only for firm matches. Clone size, where shown, is once, few, many, or a class for clones that have expanded.

cdr3_nt	cdr3_aa	d_call	clone_size	j_call	v_call
TGTGCCAGCAGCTTAACAGGACAGGACACAGATACGCAGTATTTT	CASSLTGQDTDTQYF	TRBD1	NA	TRBJ2-3	TRBV7-3
TGCAGGTCCTGTGGGCTACCAAGTGAAAAACTGTTTTTT	CRSCGLPSEKLFF	NA	NA	TRBJ1-4	TRBV29-1
TGTGCCAGTAGTATGAGAAGGAGGACTGAAGCTTTCTTT	CASSMRRRTEAFF	NA	once	TRBJ1-1	TRBV19
TGTGCCAGCAGCTTGGCTAGCGGGGGATTGGCTGGGGAGCAGTTCTTC	CASSLASGGLAGEQFF	TRBD2	NA	TRBJ2-1	TRBV5-6
TGTGCCAGCAGCTTAGGAGGGACAAGGGAAAAACTGTTTTTT	CASSLGGTREKLFF	NA	NA	TRBJ1-4	TRBV11-2
TGTGCCAGCAGCCCAAGGGGCAGGGGCCCCTACAATGAGCAGTTCTTC	CASSPRGRGPYNEQFF	NA	once	TRBJ2-1	TRBV9
TGCGCCAGCAGTAGGGGACAGGGTTGGTCACCCCTCCACTTT	CASSRGQGWSPLHF	TRBD1	NA	TRBJ1-6	TRBV10-2
TGTGCCAGCAGCCCGAACAGGTTGGGAAAACAGGATACGCAGTATTTT	CASSPNRLGKQDTQYF	NA	NA	TRBJ2-3	TRBV7-3
TGTGCCAGCAGCGCCGGGCTTGGTACAGGGAACTATGGCTACACCTTC	CASSAGLGTGNYGYTF	NA	few	TRBJ1-2	TRBV11-2
TGTGCCATCACCAGAGGACAGTCCTACGAGCAGTACTTC	CAITRGQSYEQYF	NA	NA	TRBJ2-7	TRBV10-3
TGTGCCAGCAGTTTGGCAGGGGTAGAGACCCAGTACTTC	CASSLAGVETQYF	NA	NA	TRBJ2-5	TRBV12-3/TRBV12-4
TGTGCCAGCAGCCCCGCCAGGGCCGGGGAGCTGTTTTTT	CASSPARAGELFF	NA	NA	TRBJ2-2	TRBV9
TGTGCCAGCAGCCCCCGGGGTACGTTCGGCTACACCTTC	CASSPRGTFGYTF	NA	NA	TRBJ1-2	TRBV6-5
TGTGCCAGCAGTCTAACGATCAATCAGCCCCAGCATTTT	CASSLTINQPQHF	NA	NA	TRBJ1-5	TRBV27
TGTGCCAGCCGACTGGGACAGACGAGCAATCAGCCCCAGCATTTT	CASRLGQTSNQPQHF	TRBD1	NA	TRBJ1-5	TRBV6-5
TGCGCCAGCAGTGTTGGAGCGATGGGGAACACCGGGGAGCTGTTTTTT	CASSVGAMGNTGELFF	NA	NA	TRBJ2-2	TRBV10-2
TGTGCCAGTAGTAAGGGCAGGGGCTACGAGCAGTACTTC	CASSKGRGYEQYF	NA	NA	TRBJ2-7	TRBV19
TGTGCCAGCAGCTTAGTAGGGGGGGATCGGGAAGCTTTCTTT	CASSLVGGDREAFF	NA	once	TRBJ1-1	TRBV11-2
TGTGCCAGCAGCTTAGACAGGAATTCACCCCTCCACTTT	CASSLDRNSPLHF	NA	NA	TRBJ1-6	TRBV11-2
TGTGCCTGGAGGCGGGGGGGCCTGGAGACCCAGTACTTC	CAWRRGGLETQYF	TRBD2	NA	TRBJ2-5	TRBV30